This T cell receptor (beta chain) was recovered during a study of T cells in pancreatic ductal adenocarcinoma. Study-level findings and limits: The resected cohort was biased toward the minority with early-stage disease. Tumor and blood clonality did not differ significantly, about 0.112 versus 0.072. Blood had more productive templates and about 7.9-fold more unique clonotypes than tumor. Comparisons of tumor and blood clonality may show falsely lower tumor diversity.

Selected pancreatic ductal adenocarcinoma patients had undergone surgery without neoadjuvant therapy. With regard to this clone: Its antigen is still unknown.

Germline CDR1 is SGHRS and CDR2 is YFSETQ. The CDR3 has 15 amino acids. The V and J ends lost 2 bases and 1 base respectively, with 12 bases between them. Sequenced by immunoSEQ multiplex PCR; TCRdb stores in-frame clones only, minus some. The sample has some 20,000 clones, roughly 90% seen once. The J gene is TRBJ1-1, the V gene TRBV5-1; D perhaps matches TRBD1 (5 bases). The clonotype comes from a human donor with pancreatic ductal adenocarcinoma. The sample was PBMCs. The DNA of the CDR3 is TGCGCCAGCAGCTTTCAGGGAAGGGAGAACACTGAAGCTTTCTTT. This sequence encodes CASSFQGRENTEAFF.